Here is one T cell receptor beta chain with its context. Original processing methods: It was from reference gene primer amplification that nucleated cell counts were estimated. The data were produced by immunoSEQ multiplex PCR, yet TCRdb's version contains in-frame clones alone and is incomplete. The DNA was the basis for D and trimming; V, J and clone size are from that table. Among approximately 100,000 clones listed, roughly 88% were seen once. CDR1 and CDR2 (germline): MGHDK, SYGVNS. Germline trimming cut 2 bases from V and 5 bases from J; bases unmatched to any gene: 9. This CDR3 has 16 residues. These data are taken from a study of blood T cell repertoires in COVID-19. Overall study context: COVID-19 samples, acute and convalescent, were from the United States, Italy and Spain. Nucleic acid was either cDNA or gDNA, and it came from T cells, B-cell-depleted T cells, or PBMCs.

The sequence came from a man between 60 and 70 years old with acute or convalescent COVID-19. Sequenced material: peripheral blood. The chain combines TRBV25-1 with TRBJ2-1, with TRBD2 matching over 7 bases. CDR3 nucleotide sequence: TGTGCCAGCAGTGAAGATCTGGGGGGGGTAAACAATGAGCAGTTCTTC. It specifies CASSEDLGGVNNEQFF.